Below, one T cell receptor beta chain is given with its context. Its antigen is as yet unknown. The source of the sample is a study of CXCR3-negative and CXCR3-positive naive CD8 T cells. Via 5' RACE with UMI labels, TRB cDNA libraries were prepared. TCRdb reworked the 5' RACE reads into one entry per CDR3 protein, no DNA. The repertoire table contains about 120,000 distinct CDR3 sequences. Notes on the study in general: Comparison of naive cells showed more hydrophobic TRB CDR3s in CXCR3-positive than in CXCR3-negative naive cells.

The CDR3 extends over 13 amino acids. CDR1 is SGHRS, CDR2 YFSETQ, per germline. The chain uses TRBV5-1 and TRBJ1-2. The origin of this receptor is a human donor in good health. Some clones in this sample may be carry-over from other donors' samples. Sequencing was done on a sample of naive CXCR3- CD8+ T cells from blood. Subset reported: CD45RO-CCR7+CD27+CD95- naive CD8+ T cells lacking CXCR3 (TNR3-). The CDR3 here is CATHAGTSYGYTF.